Each of the 24 T cell receptor beta chains below was sequenced from the same sample in a study of OX40 agonist ivuxolimab in advanced cancers. Method: immunoSEQ multiplex PCR; TCRdb's copy keeps in-frame clones and lacks some. The sample lists around 30,000 clones; 90% were seen once. Here the sequenced sample was CD4+ or CD8+ T cells sorted from blood, taken in a trial of the OX40 agonist ivuxolimab. These receptors came from an adult with an advanced solid tumor such as melanoma, head and neck, liver or kidney cancer.

The V gene is TRBV2, the J gene TRBJ1-5; TRBD1 agrees at 7 bases. The CDR3 covers 17 residues. CDR1 is SNHLY, CDR2 FYNNEI, per germline. Trimming cost V 6 bases and J 0 bases; bases outside gene matches: 11. CDR3 DNA: TGTGCCAGCAGGAACCCTGGGACAGATTATAGCAATCAGCCCCAGCATTTT. Amino acid sequence: CASRNPGTDYSNQPQHF.

V and J are TRBV27 and TRBJ2-2, with D maybe TRBD2 (6 bases). Trimming took 2 bases from V and 6 from J, leaving 10 bases between them. The germline CDR1 and CDR2 sequences are MNHEY and SMNVEV (reference sequence). This CDR3 spans 14 amino acids. CDR3 region: CASSLMGGSGELFF. The CDR3 DNA is TGTGCCAGCAGTTTAATGGGGGGTTCCGGGGAGCTGTTTTTT.

V is TRBV21-1 and J is TRBJ2-5. TRBV21-1 is classified as a pseudogene. The CDR3 runs 17 residues. The CDR3 reads CASSKVKGDLYQETQYF. For the CDR3, the DNA is TGTGCCAGCAGCAAAGTGAAAGGGGACCTGTACCAAGAGACCCAGTACTTC.

The J gene is TRBJ2-7, the V gene TRBV7-8, with D possibly matching TRBD2 (5 bases). The CDR3 is 16 amino acids. Trimming shortened V by 5 bases and J by 0 bases, and 17 bases separated the two germline ends. CDR1 and CDR2 (germline): SGHVS, FQNEAQ. CDR3 residues: CASSPRGRVYSYEQYF. The CDR3 DNA reads as TGTGCCAGCAGCCCCCGTGGGCGGGTCTACTCCTACGAGCAGTACTTC.

The chain combines TRBV13 with TRBJ2-7; no reliable D call. This CDR3 has 12 amino acids. Germline assignment: CDR1 PRHDT and CDR2 FYEKMQ (reference sequence). Deletions cut 1 base from V and 2 bases from J, with 3 bases between. The CDR3, as DNA: TGTGCCAGCAGCTTAGCAGCCTACGAGCAGTACTTC. Translated, it gives CASSLAAYEQYF.

The genes are TRBV11-2 and TRBJ2-5; D is uncertain. Trimming took off 3 bases at V and 5 bases at J, with 16 bases between the two ends. The CDR3 has 15 amino acids. The germline CDR1 and CDR2 sequences are SGHAT and FQNNGV. In DNA form, the CDR3 reads TGTGCCAGCAGCTTCCGGTTCTTTGATGGGGAGACCCAGTACTTC. Protein sequence: CASSFRFFDGETQYF.

This chain uses TRBV19 with TRBJ2-7; D gene ambiguous. V was shortened by 2 bases and J by 0 bases, with 11 bases between the two germline ends. This CDR3 comprises 15 residues. The germline V gene has CDR1 LNHDA and CDR2 SQIVND (reference sequence). The CDR3 DNA is TGTGCCAGTAGTATATCTCCAGCGACCTCCTACGAGCAGTACTTC. This gives the protein CASSISPATSYEQYF.

V and J are TRBV4-3 and TRBJ2-7; TRBD2 matches at 8 bases. Germline CDR1 LGHNA, CDR2 YSLEER. V was pared by 0 bases and J by 5 bases, with 18 bases of the junction left unmatched. The CDR3 consists of 19 residues. Here the CDR3 reads CASSQDPPLRSGSINEQYF. The CDR3 DNA reads as TGCGCCAGCAGCCAAGATCCCCCTCTGCGAAGCGGGAGCATCAACGAGCAGTACTTC.

Here the CDR3 reads CASSVGAASSTYNEQFF. Written as DNA, the CDR3 is TGTGCCAGCAGCGTCGGGGCCGCGTCTAGTACCTACAATGAGCAGTTCTTC. The chain uses TRBV9 and TRBJ2-1; perhaps D is TRBD1 or TRBD2 (5 bases each). Germline V gene lookup returns CDR1 SGDLS and CDR2 YYNGEE. The length of the CDR3 is 17 residues. V was cut by 2 bases and J by 2 bases, with 17 bases left in between.

J is TRBJ2-7 and V is TRBV25-1; D is unclear. The germline V gene encodes CDR1 MGHDK and CDR2 SYGVNS. Deletions cut 1 base from V and 5 bases from J, with 6 bases between. The CDR3 is 12 residues long. This chain's CDR3 is CASSESRDEQYF. The CDR3 nucleotides read TGTGCCAGCAGTGAATCTAGAGACGAGCAGTACTTC.

This rearrangement joins TRBV19 to TRBJ1-1; possible D gene TRBD1, 5 bases. V was cut by 5 bases and J by 5 bases, with 15 bases left in between. This CDR3 is 14 amino acids long. Germline CDR1 reads LNHDA; CDR2 reads SQIVND (reference sequence). The CDR3 DNA is TGTGCCAGTAGTCATGGGACCGAAGGGACTGAAGCTTTCTTT. It specifies CASSHGTEGTEAFF.

This chain links TRBV5-5 with TRBJ2-5, with D unclear. The CDR3 is 12 amino acids. Per the germline V gene, CDR1 is SGHKS and CDR2 is YYEKEE (reference sequence). V lost 0 bases, J lost 9 bases, and 9 bases lay in between. In nucleotides, the CDR3 is TGTGCCAGCAGCTTGGACCACGAGGCCCAGTACTTC. As protein: CASSLDHEAQYF.

The rearrangement links TRBV10-2 to TRBJ1-2; D gene ambiguous. The CDR3 runs 13 residues. V lost 7 bases and J lost 7, with 16 bases in between. Germline values: CDR1 WSHSY, CDR2 SAAADI. The chain's CDR3 is CASTSVTTGGYTF. The CDR3 DNA is TGCGCCAGCACGTCAGTGACGACGGGTGGCTACACCTTC.

The rearrangement links TRBV27 to TRBJ2-5; either TRBD1 or TRBD2 may supply D (5 bases each). The DNA matches TRBJ2-7 better at its end, which makes the J call doubtful. This CDR3 region has 14 residues. The germline gives CDR1 MNHEY, CDR2 SMNVEV (reference sequence). CDR3 residues: CASSFGDGTYEQYF. DNA for the CDR3: TGTGCCAGCAGTTTTGGGGACGGAACCTACGAGCAGTACTTC.

Turning to this clone: Other nucleotide sequences in the sample specify the same CDR3. The rearrangement links TRBV27 to TRBJ2-7, with 7 bases lining up with TRBD2. Losses at the gene ends were 1 base for V and 1 base for J; bases not matched to a gene: 7. The CDR3 has 16 amino acids. CDR1 is MNHEY, CDR2 SMNVEV, per germline (reference sequence). The DNA for the CDR3 is TGTGCCAGCAGTTTATTGGCTAGCGGTAATTCCTACGAGCAGTACTTC. Its protein product is CASSLLASGNSYEQYF.

V gene TRBV6-5 combines with J gene TRBJ2-3, with D perhaps matching TRBD2 (6 bases). Germline CDR1 is MNHEY and CDR2 is SVGAGI. The CDR3 is 16 amino acids. Trimming took off 0 bases at V and 2 bases at J, with 12 bases between the two ends. The DNA for the CDR3 is TGTGCCAGCAGTTACTCGGGAGGAGGGGTCACAGATACGCAGTATTTT. Translating it yields CASSYSGGGVTDTQYF.

CDR3 residues: CASSLWPTGLAGNTIYF. The CDR3 DNA reads as TGTGCCAGCAGTTTATGGCCGACAGGGCTCGCTGGAAACACCATATATTTT. The chain couples TRBV27 to TRBJ1-3, with 7 bases lining up with TRBD1. The germline gives CDR1 MNHEY, CDR2 SMNVEV (reference sequence). This CDR3 contains 17 residues. J was trimmed by 2 bases and V by 1 base; bases with no gene match: 8.

The chain joins TRBV19 to TRBJ1-1; D might be TRBD1 (6 bases). Looked up from germline, CDR1 is LNHDA and CDR2 is SQIVND (reference sequence). V dropped 3 bases and J dropped 7 bases, with 21 bases sitting between them. This CDR3 is built from 16 residues. CDR3 region: CASSMGRRGGPIEAFF. The CDR3, as DNA: TGTGCCAGTAGTATGGGTCGAAGGGGGGGGCCTATTGAAGCTTTCTTT. The full variable domain, its missing parts supplied by reference TRBV19 and TRBJ1-1, is DGGITQSPKYLFRKEGQNVTLSCEQNLNHDAMYWYRQDPGQGLRLIYYSQIVNDFQKGDIAEGYSVSREKKESFPLTVTSAQKNPTAFYLCASSMGRRGGPIEAFFGQGTRLTVV.

This rearrangement joins TRBV2 to TRBJ1-1; D not certain. The germline V and J ends were trimmed by 1 base and 1 base, with 16 bases remaining between them. Per the germline V gene, CDR1 is SNHLY and CDR2 is FYNNEI. There are 17 residues in the CDR3. In DNA, the CDR3 is TGTGCCAGCAGTGAAGGGGCTCTCCAAGTTGGGAACACTGAAGCTTTCTTT. This translates into CASSEGALQVGNTEAFF.

The chain links TRBV7-2 to TRBJ2-7; tentatively, D is TRBD2 (6 bases). V lost 6 bases, J lost 6 bases, and 18 bases lay in between. The germline V gene has CDR1 SGHTA and CDR2 FQGNSA. CDR3 length: 14 amino acids. The CDR3 DNA sequence: TGTGCCAGCAGGGGGACTTCCATGGGGGTCGAGCAGTACTTC. Its protein is CASRGTSMGVEQYF.

V usage is TRBV19 and J usage is TRBJ2-2, with 9 bases lining up with TRBD2. This CDR3 has 18 amino acids. Germline assignment: CDR1 LNHDA and CDR2 SQIVND (reference sequence). Trimming removed 8 bases from V and 4 bases from J; junction bases left unmatched: 17. As DNA, the CDR3 is TGTGCCAGTTCTAGGTACCCCGGGACTAGCCCGTTCACCGGGGAGCTGTTTTTT. As protein: CASSRYPGTSPFTGELFF.

The chain uses TRBV6-5 and TRBJ2-3, with D perhaps being TRBD1 or TRBD2 (5 bases each). The length of the CDR3 is 14 residues. V lost 6 bases to trimming and J lost 5 bases, with 15 bases between them. CDR1 is MNHEY, CDR2 SVGAGI, per germline. The CDR3 DNA follows: TGTGCCAGCAGCTCTACCGGGACGGGAGATACGCAGTATTTT. As protein: CASSSTGTGDTQYF.

The rearrangement links TRBV28 to TRBJ2-5; tentatively, D is TRBD1 or TRBD2 (5 bases each). Trimming removed 1 base at V and 1 base at J, with 13 bases between. This CDR3 is built from 16 residues. Germline lookup yields CDR1 MDHEN and CDR2 SYDVKM. The CDR3 sequence is CASSLYLTGTQETQYF. The CDR3 nucleotides are TGTGCCAGCAGTTTATATCTCACGGGGACCCAAGAGACCCAGTACTTC. Variable domain in full (rest from reference TRBV28 and TRBJ2-5): DVKVTQSSRYLVKRTGEKVFLECVQDMDHENMFWYRQDPGLGLRLIYFSYDVKMKEKGDIPEGYSVSREKKERFSLILESASTNQTSMYLCASSLYLTGTQETQYFGPGTRLLVL.

The J gene is TRBJ2-7, the V gene TRBV2; 9 bases line up with TRBD1. V dropped 8 bases and J dropped 3; count of bases not matched to a gene: 5. Germline V gene data show CDR1 as SNHLY and CDR2 as FYNNEI. CDR3 length equals 13 residues. CDR3 amino acids: CASALTGGYEQYF. The CDR3 nucleotides read TGTGCCAGCGCATTGACAGGGGGCTACGAGCAGTACTTC.